These T cell receptor beta chains were read from a single sample in a study of cytomegalovirus exposure and HLA in healthy donors. Method: immunoSEQ multiplex PCR; TCRdb's copy keeps in-frame clones and lacks some. This sample has 140,000 to 150,000 clones, with roughly 66% found just once. Sequenced input: PBMCs. The source of these receptors is a young woman in good health and CMV-seronegative. The conserved cysteine and the conserved F or W are not part of the CDR3 here. Fields, in order: J gene, V gene, CDR3 protein.

j_gene: TRBJ2-1; v_gene: TRBV9; CDR3aa: ASSVSGTDNEQF
j_gene: TRBJ1-1; v_gene: TRBV27; CDR3aa: ASSPQVDDAGKI
j_gene: TRBJ1-6; v_gene: TRBV27; CDR3aa: ASSLLQGNSPLH
j_gene: TRBJ2-7; v_gene: TRBV2; CDR3aa: ASSWTGTLQSLYEQY
j_gene: TRBJ2-7; v_gene: TRBV27; CDR3aa: ASSMRGYLYEQY
j_gene: TRBJ2-2; v_gene: TRBV6-5; CDR3aa: ASSYSRLASTGELF
j_gene: TRBJ2-5; v_gene: TRBV5-4; CDR3aa: ASSDAGGAETQY
j_gene: TRBJ2-1; v_gene: TRBV7-2; CDR3aa: ASSSGLAGYEQF
j_gene: TRBJ2-7; v_gene: TRBV28; CDR3aa: ASSPGLRYEQY
j_gene: TRBJ2-7; v_gene: TRBV27; CDR3aa: ASRLDRAFGEQY
j_gene: TRBJ1-1; v_gene: TRBV29-1; CDR3aa: SVEGRFETEAF
j_gene: TRBJ1-1; v_gene: TRBV27; CDR3aa: ASSPVMGQGVYAEAF
j_gene: TRBJ2-1; v_gene: TRBV28; CDR3aa: ASTTGTNYNEQF
j_gene: TRBJ2-3; v_gene: TRBV19; CDR3aa: ASASGVKDTQY
j_gene: TRBJ1-1; v_gene: TRBV10-3; CDR3aa: AISAGTGKTEAF
j_gene: TRBJ1-2; v_gene: TRBV19; CDR3aa: ASTPTGISRYGYT
j_gene: TRBJ1-1; v_gene: TRBV7-7; CDR3aa: ASSPAGQGHTEAF
j_gene: TRBJ1-1; v_gene: TRBV10-3; CDR3aa: AISRQSMNTGAF
j_gene: TRBJ2-7; v_gene: TRBV6-6; CDR3aa: ASSSRRVHEQY
j_gene: TRBJ2-5; v_gene: TRBV4-1; CDR3aa: ASSQGLWTSGGRAETQY
j_gene: TRBJ1-2; v_gene: TRBV6-5; CDR3aa: ASSYSPNMNYGYT
j_gene: TRBJ1-4; v_gene: TRBV5-1; CDR3aa: ASSWGQGAEKLF
j_gene: TRBJ1-2; v_gene: TRBV4-3; CDR3aa: ASSQDSGSVGGYT
j_gene: TRBJ2-1; v_gene: TRBV5-1; CDR3aa: ASSLQVGLAGNEQF
j_gene: TRBJ1-2; v_gene: TRBV7-2; CDR3aa: ASSLGAYYGYT
j_gene: TRBJ2-2; v_gene: TRBV19; CDR3aa: ASSVLAAYTGELF
j_gene: TRBJ1-3; v_gene: TRBV7-3; CDR3aa: ASSLLGQGSGNTIY
j_gene: TRBJ2-6; v_gene: TRBV7-3; CDR3aa: ASSPDRGRGANVLT
j_gene: TRBJ2-1; v_gene: TRBV19; CDR3aa: ASSISQNEQF
j_gene: TRBJ1-2; v_gene: TRBV6-5; CDR3aa: ASSRLPGQGNGYT
j_gene: TRBJ2-5; v_gene: TRBV4-1; CDR3aa: ASSQEEAGRETQY
j_gene: TRBJ2-1; v_gene: TRBV5-8; CDR3aa: ASSDGIQNTYNEQF
j_gene: TRBJ1-4; v_gene: TRBV9; CDR3aa: ASSVAWGGKLF
j_gene: TRBJ1-2; v_gene: TRBV18; CDR3aa: ASSPPSVYGYT
j_gene: TRBJ1-4; v_gene: TRBV7-2; CDR3aa: ASSFSRQGGEKLF
j_gene: -; v_gene: TRBV6-5; CDR3aa: ASSYARSYEQY
j_gene: TRBJ1-5; v_gene: TRBV18; CDR3aa: ASSQTVNQPQH
j_gene: TRBJ2-1; v_gene: TRBV27; CDR3aa: ASSLASVDNEQF
j_gene: TRBJ2-1; v_gene: TRBV11-3; CDR3aa: ASSSGTTSYNEQF
j_gene: TRBJ1-4; v_gene: TRBV7-2; CDR3aa: ASSSDHRSTNEKLF
j_gene: TRBJ2-2; v_gene: TRBV7-2; CDR3aa: ASSLVGGATVELF
j_gene: TRBJ2-2; v_gene: TRBV9; CDR3aa: ASTPRDRGELF
j_gene: TRBJ1-6; v_gene: TRBV19; CDR3aa: ASSSPGTGDRSPLH
j_gene: TRBJ2-5; v_gene: TRBV6-5; CDR3aa: ASREGGWETQY
j_gene: TRBJ2-2; v_gene: TRBV7-8; CDR3aa: ASSITGRANTGELF
j_gene: TRBJ2-1; v_gene: TRBV7-2; CDR3aa: ASSLEFGVRPRNEQF
j_gene: TRBJ2-7; v_gene: TRBV27; CDR3aa: ASSPLRLAGGRSSYEQY
j_gene: TRBJ2-2; v_gene: TRBV10-2; CDR3aa: ASIGTPNTGELF